This T cell receptor (beta chain) derives from a study of CD8+ T cells in alopecia areata. The V gene lost 4 bases and the J gene lost 4 bases, with 15 bases spanning the gap. Germline V gene lookup returns CDR1 GTSNPN and CDR2 SVGIG (reference sequence). CDR3 length equals 14 residues. Indicated treatment: oral pan-JAK inhibitor, 5-10 mg twice daily. cDNA prepared by RNA extraction and subsequent reverse transcription served as the template for sequencing. The assay was immunoSEQ multiplex PCR, and TCRdb's table has in-frame clones only and misses some. There are around 180,000 clones in the sample; roughly 70% occur only once, and approximately 1.3% lies in the top ten.

This chain uses TRBV30 with TRBJ2-3; D is possibly TRBD1 or TRBD2 (5 bases each). This specimen consisted of CD4+ T cells sorted from blood, obtained around week 50, from a patient treated with tofacitinib. The TCR originated in a human donor with alopecia areata. The DNA for the CDR3 is TGTGCCTGGAATCGGGACCGAGGGGCAGATACGCAGTATTTT. Protein product: CAWNRDRGADTQYF.